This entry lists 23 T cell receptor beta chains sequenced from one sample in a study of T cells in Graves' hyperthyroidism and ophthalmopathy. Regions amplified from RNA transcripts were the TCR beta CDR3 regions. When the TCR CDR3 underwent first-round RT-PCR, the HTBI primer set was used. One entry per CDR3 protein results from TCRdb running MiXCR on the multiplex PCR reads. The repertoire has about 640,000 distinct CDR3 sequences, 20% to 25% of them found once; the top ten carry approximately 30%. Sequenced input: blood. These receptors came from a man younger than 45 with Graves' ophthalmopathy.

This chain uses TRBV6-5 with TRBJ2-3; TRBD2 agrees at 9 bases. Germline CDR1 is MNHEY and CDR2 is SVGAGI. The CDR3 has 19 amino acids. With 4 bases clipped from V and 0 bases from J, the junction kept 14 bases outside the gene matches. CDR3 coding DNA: TGTGCCAGCAGTTCCCCGGGTAAAGGGAGCGGGAGGAGCACAGATACGCAGTATTTT. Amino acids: CASSSPGKGSGRSTDTQYF.

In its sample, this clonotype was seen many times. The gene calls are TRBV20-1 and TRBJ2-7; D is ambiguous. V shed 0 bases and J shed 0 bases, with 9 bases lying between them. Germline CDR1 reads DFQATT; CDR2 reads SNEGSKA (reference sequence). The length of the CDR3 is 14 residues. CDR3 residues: CSARDVGNSYEQYF. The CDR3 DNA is TGCAGTGCTAGAGATGTAGGGAACTCCTACGAGCAGTACTTC.

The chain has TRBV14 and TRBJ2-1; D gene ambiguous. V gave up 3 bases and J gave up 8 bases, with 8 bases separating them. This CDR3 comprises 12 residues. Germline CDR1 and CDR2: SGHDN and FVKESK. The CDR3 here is CASSQQSDEQFF. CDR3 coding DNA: TGTGCCAGCAGCCAGCAGTCGGATGAGCAGTTCTTC.

Here the CDR3 reads CASSHTDNQPQHF. The CDR3 DNA sequence: TGTGCCAGCAGCCACACAGATAATCAGCCCCAGCATTTT. V is TRBV11-2 and J is TRBJ1-5, with D hard to call. CDR1 and CDR2 (germline): SGHAT, FQNNGV. The CDR3 sequence is 13 residues long. V was trimmed by 5 bases and J by 4 bases, leaving 9 bases between them.

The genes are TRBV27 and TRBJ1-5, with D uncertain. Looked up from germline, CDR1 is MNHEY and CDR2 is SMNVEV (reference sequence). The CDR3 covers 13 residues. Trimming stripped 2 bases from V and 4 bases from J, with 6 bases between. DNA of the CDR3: TGTGCCAGCAGTTTAGTGATTAATCAGCCCCAGCATTTT. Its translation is CASSLVINQPQHF.

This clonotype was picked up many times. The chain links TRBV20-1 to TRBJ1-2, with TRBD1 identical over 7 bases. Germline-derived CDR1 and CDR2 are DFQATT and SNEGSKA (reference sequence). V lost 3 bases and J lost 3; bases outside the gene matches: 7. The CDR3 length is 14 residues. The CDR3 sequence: CSASKQGIDYGYTF. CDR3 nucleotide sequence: TGCAGTGCTAGTAAACAGGGGATAGACTATGGCTACACCTTC.

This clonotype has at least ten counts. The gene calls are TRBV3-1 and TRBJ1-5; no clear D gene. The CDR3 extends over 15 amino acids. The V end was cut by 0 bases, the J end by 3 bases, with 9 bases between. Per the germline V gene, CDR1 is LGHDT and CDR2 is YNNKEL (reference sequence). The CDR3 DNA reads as TGTGCCAGCAGCCAAGATTATAGGGCCAATCAGCCCCAGCATTTT. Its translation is CASSQDYRANQPQHF.

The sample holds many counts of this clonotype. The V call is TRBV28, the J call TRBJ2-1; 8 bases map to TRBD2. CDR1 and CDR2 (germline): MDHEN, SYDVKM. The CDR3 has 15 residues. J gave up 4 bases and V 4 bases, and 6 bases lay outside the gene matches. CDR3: CASSSGGSGYNEQFF. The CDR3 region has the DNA TGTGCCAGCAGTTCGGGGGGGAGCGGTTACAATGAGCAGTTCTTC.

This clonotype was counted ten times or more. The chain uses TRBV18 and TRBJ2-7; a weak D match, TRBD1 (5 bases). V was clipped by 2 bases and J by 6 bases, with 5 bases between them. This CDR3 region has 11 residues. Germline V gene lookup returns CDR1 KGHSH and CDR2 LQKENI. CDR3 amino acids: CASSPDSEQYF. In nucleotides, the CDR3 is TGTGCCAGCTCACCAGACAGCGAGCAGTACTTC. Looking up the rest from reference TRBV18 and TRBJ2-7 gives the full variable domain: NAGVMQNPRHLVRRRGQEARLRCSPMKGHSHVYWYRQLPEEGLKFMVYLQKENIIDESGMPKERFSAEFPKEGPSILRIQQVVRGDSAAYFCASSPDSEQYFGPGTRLTVT.

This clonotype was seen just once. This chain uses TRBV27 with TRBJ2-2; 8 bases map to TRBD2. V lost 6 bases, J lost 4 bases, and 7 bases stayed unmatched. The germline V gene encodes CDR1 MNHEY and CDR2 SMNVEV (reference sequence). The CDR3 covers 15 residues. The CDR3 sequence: CASRAGGRITGELFF. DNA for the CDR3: TGTGCCAGCAGAGCCGGCGGGAGGATCACCGGGGAGCTGTTTTTT.

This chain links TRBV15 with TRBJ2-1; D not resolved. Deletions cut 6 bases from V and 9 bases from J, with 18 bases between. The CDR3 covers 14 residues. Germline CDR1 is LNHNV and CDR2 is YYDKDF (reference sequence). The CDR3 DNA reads TGTGCCACCAGGGCAAGCCCCATAGGTGGTGAGCAGTTCTTC. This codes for CATRASPIGGEQFF.

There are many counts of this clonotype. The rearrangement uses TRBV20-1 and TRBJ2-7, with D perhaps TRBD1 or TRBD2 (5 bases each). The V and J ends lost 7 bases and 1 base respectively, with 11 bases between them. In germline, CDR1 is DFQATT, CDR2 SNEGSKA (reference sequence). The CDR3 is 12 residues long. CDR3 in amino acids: CSEAEGSYEQYF. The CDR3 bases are TGCAGTGAAGCCGAGGGGTCCTACGAGCAGTACTTC.

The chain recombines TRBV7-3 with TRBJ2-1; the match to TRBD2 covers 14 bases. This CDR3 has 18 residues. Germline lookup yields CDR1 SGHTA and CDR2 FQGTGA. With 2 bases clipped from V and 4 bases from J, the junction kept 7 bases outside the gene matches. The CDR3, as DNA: TGTGCCAGCAGCTTAGGGGGGCGACTAGCGGGAGGGTACAATGAGCAGTTCTTC. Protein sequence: CASSLGGRLAGGYNEQFF.

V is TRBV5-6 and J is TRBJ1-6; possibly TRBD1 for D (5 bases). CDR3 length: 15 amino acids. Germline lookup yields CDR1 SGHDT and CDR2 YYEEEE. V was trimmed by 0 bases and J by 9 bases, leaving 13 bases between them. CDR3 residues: CASSLAGGSSSPLHF. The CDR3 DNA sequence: TGTGCCAGCAGCTTGGCCGGGGGGAGTTCTTCACCCCTCCACTTT. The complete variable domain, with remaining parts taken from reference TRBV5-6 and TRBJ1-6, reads DAGVTQSPTHLIKTRGQQVTLRCSPKSGHDTVSWYQQALGQGPQFIFQYYEEEERQRGNFPDRFSGHQFPNYSSELNVNALLLGDSALYLCASSLAGGSSSPLHFGNGTRLTVT.

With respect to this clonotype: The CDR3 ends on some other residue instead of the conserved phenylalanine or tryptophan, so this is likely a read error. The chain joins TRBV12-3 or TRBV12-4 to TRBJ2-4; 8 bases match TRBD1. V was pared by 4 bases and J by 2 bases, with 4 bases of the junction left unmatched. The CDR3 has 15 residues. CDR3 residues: CASSYRQGPKNIQYL. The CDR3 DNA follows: TGTGCCAGCAGTTACCGACAGGGGCCCAAAAACATTCAGTACCTC.

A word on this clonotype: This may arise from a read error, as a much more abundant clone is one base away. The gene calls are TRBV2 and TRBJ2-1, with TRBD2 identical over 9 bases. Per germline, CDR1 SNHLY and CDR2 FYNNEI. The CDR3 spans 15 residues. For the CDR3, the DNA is TGTGCCAGCAGGATACTAGCGGGCCGGTACAATGAGCAGCTCTTC. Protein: CASRILAGRYNEQLF.

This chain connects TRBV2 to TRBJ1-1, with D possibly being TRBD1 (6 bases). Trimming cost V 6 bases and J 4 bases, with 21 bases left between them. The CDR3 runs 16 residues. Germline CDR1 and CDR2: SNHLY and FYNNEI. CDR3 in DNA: TGTGCCAGCAGGGGGGACTCTACAGGGTGGGGCACTGAAGCTTTCTTT. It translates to CASRGDSTGWGTEAFF.

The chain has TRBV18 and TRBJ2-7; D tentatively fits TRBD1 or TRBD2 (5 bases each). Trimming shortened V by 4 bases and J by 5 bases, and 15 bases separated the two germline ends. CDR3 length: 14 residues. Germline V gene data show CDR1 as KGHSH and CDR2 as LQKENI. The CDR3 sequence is CASSRGTSPDEQYF. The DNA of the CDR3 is TGTGCCAGCTCACGAGGGACGTCTCCGGACGAGCAGTACTTC. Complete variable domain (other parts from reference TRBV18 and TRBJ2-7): NAGVMQNPRHLVRRRGQEARLRCSPMKGHSHVYWYRQLPEEGLKFMVYLQKENIIDESGMPKERFSAEFPKEGPSILRIQQVVRGDSAAYFCASSRGTSPDEQYFGPGTRLTVT.

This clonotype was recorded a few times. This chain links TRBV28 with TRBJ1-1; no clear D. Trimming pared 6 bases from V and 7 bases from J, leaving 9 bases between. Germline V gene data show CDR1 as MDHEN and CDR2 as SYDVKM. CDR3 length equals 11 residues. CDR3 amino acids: CASRWYGEAFF. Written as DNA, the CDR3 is TGTGCCAGCAGATGGTACGGTGAAGCTTTCTTT.

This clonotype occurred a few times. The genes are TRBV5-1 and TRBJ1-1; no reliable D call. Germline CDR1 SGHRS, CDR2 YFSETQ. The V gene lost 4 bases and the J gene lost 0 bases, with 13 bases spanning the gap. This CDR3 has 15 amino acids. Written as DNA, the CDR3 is TGCGCCAGCAGCCTACTTCCCGACTTGAACACTGAAGCTTTCTTT. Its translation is CASSLLPDLNTEAFF.

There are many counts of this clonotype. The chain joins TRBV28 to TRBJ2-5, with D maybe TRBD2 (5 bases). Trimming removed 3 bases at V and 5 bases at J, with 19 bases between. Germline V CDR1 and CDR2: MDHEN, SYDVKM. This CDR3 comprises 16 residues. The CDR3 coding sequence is TGTGCCAGCAGTTTTACCTTAGCGAGGACCGTGGAGACCCAGTACTTC. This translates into CASSFTLARTVETQYF. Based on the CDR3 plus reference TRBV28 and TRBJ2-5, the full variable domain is DVKVTQSSRYLVKRTGEKVFLECVQDMDHENMFWYRQDPGLGLRLIYFSYDVKMKEKGDIPEGYSVSREKKERFSLILESASTNQTSMYLCASSFTLARTVETQYFGPGTRLLVL.

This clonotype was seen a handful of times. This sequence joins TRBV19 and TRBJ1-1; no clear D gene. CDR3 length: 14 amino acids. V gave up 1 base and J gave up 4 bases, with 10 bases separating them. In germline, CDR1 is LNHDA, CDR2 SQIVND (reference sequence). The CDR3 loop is CASSIALFSTEAFF. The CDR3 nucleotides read TGTGCCAGTAGTATAGCTCTATTTTCCACTGAAGCTTTCTTT. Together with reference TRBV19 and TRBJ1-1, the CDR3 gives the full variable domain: DGGITQSPKYLFRKEGQNVTLSCEQNLNHDAMYWYRQDPGQGLRLIYYSQIVNDFQKGDIAEGYSVSREKKESFPLTVTSAQKNPTAFYLCASSIALFSTEAFFGQGTRLTVV.

The CDR3 sequence: CAWSVRTSGYEQYF. CDR3 in DNA: TGTGCCTGGAGTGTACGGACTAGCGGCTACGAGCAGTACTTC. The chain recombines TRBV30 with TRBJ2-7; 10 bases are a match to TRBD2. V gave up 0 bases and J gave up 3 bases; unmatched junction bases: 2. This CDR3 is built from 14 residues. Germline V lookup: CDR1 GTSNPN, CDR2 SVGIG (reference sequence).